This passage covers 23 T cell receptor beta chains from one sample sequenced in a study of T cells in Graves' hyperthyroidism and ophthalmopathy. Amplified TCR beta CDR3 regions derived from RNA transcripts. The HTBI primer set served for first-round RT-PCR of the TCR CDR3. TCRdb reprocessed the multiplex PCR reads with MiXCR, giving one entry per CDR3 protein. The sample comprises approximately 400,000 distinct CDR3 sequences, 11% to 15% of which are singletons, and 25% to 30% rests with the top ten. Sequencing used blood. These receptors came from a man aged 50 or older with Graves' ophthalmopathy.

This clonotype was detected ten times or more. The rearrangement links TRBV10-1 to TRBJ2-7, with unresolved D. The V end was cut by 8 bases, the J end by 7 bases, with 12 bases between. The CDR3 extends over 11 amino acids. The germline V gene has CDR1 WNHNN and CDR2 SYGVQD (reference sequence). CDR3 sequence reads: CASSSHSEQYF. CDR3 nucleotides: TGCGCCAGCTCGTCTCATTCGGAGCAGTACTTC.

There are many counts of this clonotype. The chain's CDR3 is CASSSADRLFATNEKLFF. The CDR3 DNA follows: TGCGCCAGCAGCTCGGCGGACAGACTATTTGCAACTAATGAAAAACTGTTTTTT. The V gene is TRBV5-1, the J gene TRBJ1-4; weak D call: TRBD1 (6 bases). Germline values: CDR1 SGHRS, CDR2 YFSETQ. CDR3 length: 18 amino acids. V lost 3 bases to trimming and J lost 0 bases, with 18 bases between them. Supplemented by reference TRBV5-1 and TRBJ1-4, the full variable domain reads KAGVTQTPRYLIKTRGQQVTLSCSPISGHRSVSWYQQTPGQGLQFLFEYFSETQRNKGNFPGRFSGRQFSNSRSEMNVSTLELGDSALYLCASSSADRLFATNEKLFFGSGTQLSVL.

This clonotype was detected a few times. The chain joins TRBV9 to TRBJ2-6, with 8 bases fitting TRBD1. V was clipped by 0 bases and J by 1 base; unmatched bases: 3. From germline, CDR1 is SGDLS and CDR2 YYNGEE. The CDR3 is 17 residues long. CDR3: CASSVAGGFSGANVLTF. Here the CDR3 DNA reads TGTGCCAGCAGCGTAGCAGGGGGCTTTTCTGGGGCCAACGTCCTGACTTTC.

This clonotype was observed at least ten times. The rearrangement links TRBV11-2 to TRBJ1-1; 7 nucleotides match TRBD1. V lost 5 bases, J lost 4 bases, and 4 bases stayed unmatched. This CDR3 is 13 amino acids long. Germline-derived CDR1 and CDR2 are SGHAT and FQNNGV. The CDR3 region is CASSLTGFTEAFF. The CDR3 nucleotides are TGTGCCAGCAGCCTGACAGGGTTCACTGAAGCTTTCTTT.

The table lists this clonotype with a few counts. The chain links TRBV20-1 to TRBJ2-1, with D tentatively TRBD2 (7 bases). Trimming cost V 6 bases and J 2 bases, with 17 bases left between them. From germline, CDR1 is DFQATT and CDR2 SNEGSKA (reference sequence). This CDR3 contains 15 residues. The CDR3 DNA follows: TGCAGTGCCCCCGTGGGGGGGGGCACCTACAATGAGCAGTTCTTC. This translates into CSAPVGGGTYNEQFF.

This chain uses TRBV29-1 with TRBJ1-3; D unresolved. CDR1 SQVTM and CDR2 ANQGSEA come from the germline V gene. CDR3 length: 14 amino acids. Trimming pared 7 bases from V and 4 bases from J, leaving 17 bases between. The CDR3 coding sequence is TGCAGCGCCTCGGGTGGGGAAACAGGAAACACCATATATTTT. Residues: CSASGGETGNTIYF. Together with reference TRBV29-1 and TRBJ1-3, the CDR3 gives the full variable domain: SAVISQKPSRDICQRGTSLTIQCQVDSQVTMMFWYRQQPGQSLTLIATANQGSEATYESGFVIDKFPISRPNLTFSTLTVSNMSPEDSSIYLCSASGGETGNTIYFGEGSWLTVV.

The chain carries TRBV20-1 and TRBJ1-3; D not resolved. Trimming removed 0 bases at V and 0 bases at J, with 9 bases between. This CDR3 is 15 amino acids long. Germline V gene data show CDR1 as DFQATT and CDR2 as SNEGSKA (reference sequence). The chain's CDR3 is CSARDGPTSGNTIYF. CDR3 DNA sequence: TGCAGTGCTAGAGATGGACCGACCTCTGGAAACACCATATATTTT.

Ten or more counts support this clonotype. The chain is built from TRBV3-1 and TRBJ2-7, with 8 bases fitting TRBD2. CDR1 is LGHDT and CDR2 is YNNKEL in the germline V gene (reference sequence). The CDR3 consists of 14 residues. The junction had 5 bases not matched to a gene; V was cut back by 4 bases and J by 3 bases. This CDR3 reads CASSRLAWNYEQYF. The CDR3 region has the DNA TGTGCCAGCAGCCGACTAGCGTGGAACTACGAGCAGTACTTC.

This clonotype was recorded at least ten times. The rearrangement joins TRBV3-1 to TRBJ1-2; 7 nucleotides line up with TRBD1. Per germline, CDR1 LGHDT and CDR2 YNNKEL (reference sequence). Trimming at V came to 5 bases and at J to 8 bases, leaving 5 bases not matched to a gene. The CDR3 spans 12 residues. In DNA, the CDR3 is TGTGCCAGCAGCGTAGGACAGGCCGGCTACACCTTC. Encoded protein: CASSVGQAGYTF.

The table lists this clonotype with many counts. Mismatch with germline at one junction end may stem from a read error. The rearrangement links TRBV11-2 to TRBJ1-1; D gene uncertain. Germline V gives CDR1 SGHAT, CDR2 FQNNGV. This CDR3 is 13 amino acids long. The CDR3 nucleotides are TGTGCCAGCAGGAAACCGCCAAACAGTGAAGCTTTCTTT. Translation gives CASRKPPNSEAFF. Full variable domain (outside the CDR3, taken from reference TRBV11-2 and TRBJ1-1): EAGVAQSPRYKIIEKRQSVAFWCNPISGHATLYWYQQILGQGPKLLIQFQNNGVVDDSQLPKDRFSAERLKGVDSTLKIQPAKLEDSAVYLCASRKPPNSEAFFGQGTRLTVV.

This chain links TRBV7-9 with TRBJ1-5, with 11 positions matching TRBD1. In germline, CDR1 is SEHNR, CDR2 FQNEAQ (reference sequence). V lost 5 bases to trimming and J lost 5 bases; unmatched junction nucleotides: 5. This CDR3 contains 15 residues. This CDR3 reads CASSGTGGGYQPQHF. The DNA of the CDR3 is TGTGCCAGCAGCGGGACAGGGGGTGGCTATCAGCCCCAGCATTTT.

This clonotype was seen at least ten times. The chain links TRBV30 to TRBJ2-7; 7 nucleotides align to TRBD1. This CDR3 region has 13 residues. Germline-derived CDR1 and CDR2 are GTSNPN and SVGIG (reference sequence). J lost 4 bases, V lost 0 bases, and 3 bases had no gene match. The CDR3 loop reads CAWSVLQGYEQYF. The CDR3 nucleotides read TGTGCCTGGAGTGTACTACAGGGGTACGAGCAGTACTTC.

The CDR3 nucleotides are TGTGCCAGCAGCTCGCTGGCAGGGCGGTTAGAGACCCAGTACTTC. Its translation is CASSSLAGRLETQYF. The chain couples TRBV7-2 to TRBJ2-5; D possibly corresponds to TRBD1 (5 bases). CDR3 length equals 15 residues. CDR1 SGHTA and CDR2 FQGNSA come from the germline V gene. The V end was cut by 4 bases, the J end by 4 bases, with 16 bases between.

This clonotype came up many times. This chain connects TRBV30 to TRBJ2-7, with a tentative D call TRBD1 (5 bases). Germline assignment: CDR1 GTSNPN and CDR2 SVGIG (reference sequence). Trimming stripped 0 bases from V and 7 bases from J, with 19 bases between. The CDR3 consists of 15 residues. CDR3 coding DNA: TGTGCCTGGAGTGTTAACAGGTTACTACCTTGGGAGCAGTACTTC. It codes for CAWSVNRLLPWEQYF. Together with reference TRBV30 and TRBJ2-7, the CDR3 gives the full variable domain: SQTIHQWPATLVQPVGSPLSLECTVEGTSNPNLYWYRQAAGRGLQLLFYSVGIGQISSEVPQNLSASRPQDRQFILSSKKLLLSDSGFYLCAWSVNRLLPWEQYFGPGTRLTVT.

The CDR3 DNA reads TGTGCCAGTGCTACGGGATCTGGGGACAACCGCTACAATGAGCAGTTCTTC. As protein: CASATGSGDNRYNEQFF. V is TRBV19 and J is TRBJ2-1; D perhaps matches TRBD1 (6 bases). This CDR3 comprises 17 residues. The V end lost 8 bases, the J end lost 3 bases, and 23 bases lay between the germline ends. Germline CDR1 and CDR2: LNHDA and SQIVND (reference sequence).

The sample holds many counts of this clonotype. The CDR3 here is CASASVAQETQYF. CDR3 DNA: TGTGCCAGCGCATCGGTAGCTCAAGAGACCCAGTACTTC. The chain is built from TRBV2 and TRBJ2-5; no clear D. This CDR3 spans 13 amino acids. From germline, CDR1 is SNHLY and CDR2 FYNNEI. Trimming removed 8 bases from V and 2 bases from J, with 12 bases in between.

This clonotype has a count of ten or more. In nucleotides, the CDR3 is TGCGCCAGCAGCTTGGTGTTGGGGACTAGCAGTAACAATGAGCAGTTCTTC. Its translation is CASSLVLGTSSNNEQFF. The rearrangement uses TRBV5-1 and TRBJ2-1, with TRBD2 matching over 9 bases. V dropped 0 bases and J dropped 5; count of bases not matched to a gene: 9. Germline-derived CDR1 and CDR2 are SGHRS and YFSETQ. The CDR3 length is 17 residues.

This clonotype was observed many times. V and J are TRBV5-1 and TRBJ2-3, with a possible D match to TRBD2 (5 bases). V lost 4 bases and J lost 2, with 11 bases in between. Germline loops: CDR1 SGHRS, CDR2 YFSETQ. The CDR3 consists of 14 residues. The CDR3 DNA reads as TGCGCCAGCAGCGCCGGGATCATCACAGATACGCAGTATTTT. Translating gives CASSAGIITDTQYF.

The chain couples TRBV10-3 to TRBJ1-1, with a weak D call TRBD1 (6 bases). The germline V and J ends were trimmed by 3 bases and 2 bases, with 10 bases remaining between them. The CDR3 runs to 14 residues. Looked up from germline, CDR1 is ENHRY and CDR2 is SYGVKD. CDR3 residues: CAISDRGGNTEAFF. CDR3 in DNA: TGTGCCATCAGTGATCGGGGGGGCAACACTGAAGCTTTCTTT.

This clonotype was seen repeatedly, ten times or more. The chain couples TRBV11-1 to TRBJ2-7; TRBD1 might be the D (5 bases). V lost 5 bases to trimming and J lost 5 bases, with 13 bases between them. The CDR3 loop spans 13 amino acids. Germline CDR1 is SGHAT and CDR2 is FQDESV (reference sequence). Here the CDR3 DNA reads TGTGCCAGCAGCCTAATCAGGGTAGACGAGCAGTACTTC. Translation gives CASSLIRVDEQYF.

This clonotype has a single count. DNA of the CDR3: TGTGCCAGCAGCCAGTCCCACCAAGAGACCCAGTACTTC. It yields the protein CASSQSHQETQYF. The chain uses TRBV28 and TRBJ2-5, with unresolved D. The length of the CDR3 is 13 residues. Germline V CDR1 and CDR2: MDHEN, SYDVKM. Trimming cost V 6 bases and J 0 bases, with 8 bases left between them.

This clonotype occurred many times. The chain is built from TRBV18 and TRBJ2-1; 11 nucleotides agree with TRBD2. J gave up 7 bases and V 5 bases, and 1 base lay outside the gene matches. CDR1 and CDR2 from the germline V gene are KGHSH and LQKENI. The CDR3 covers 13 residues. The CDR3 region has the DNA TGTGCCAGCTCAGGGACTAGCGGAAATGAGCAGTTCTTC. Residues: CASSGTSGNEQFF.

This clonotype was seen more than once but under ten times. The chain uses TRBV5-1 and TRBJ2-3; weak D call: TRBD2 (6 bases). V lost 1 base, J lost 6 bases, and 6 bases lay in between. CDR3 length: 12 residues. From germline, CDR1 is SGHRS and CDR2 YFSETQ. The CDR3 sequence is CASSLREDTQYF. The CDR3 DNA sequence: TGCGCCAGCAGCTTGCGGGAGGATACGCAGTATTTT. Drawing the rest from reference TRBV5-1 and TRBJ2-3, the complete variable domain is KAGVTQTPRYLIKTRGQQVTLSCSPISGHRSVSWYQQTPGQGLQFLFEYFSETQRNKGNFPGRFSGRQFSNSRSEMNVSTLELGDSALYLCASSLREDTQYFGPGTRLTVL.